The clone carrying this T cell receptor beta chain has only a few counts. What it recognizes is unknown. This entry is derived from a study of blood T cells in healthy people across ages. In the study overall: Template switching retrieved approximately one barcoded beta molecule for each two T cells.

Trimming at V came to 2 bases and at J to 13 bases, leaving 8 bases not matched to a gene. This CDR3 has 13 amino acids. Germline CDR1 and CDR2: SGDLS and YYNGEE. General study points: Both naive CD4+ cell counts and diversity were greater in long-lived donors than in aged donors.

The use of a sample-barcoded 5' primer and a J-beta primer mix characterized a second PCR of about 7 to 12 cycles. MiXCR was run by TCRdb on the 5' RACE reads, yielding one entry per CDR3 protein. The data contain approximately 800,000 distinct CDR3 sequences, roughly 60% of them singletons. Caucasian, healthy and from Russia, the donors were aged between about 6 and 90. It was ten milliliters of peripheral blood that were drawn from each donor. Sequenced material: blood. V is TRBV9 and J is TRBJ2-1; 8 bases are a match to TRBD2. The TCR originated in a man under 40 in good health. In DNA, the CDR3 is TGTGCCAGCAGCGTGGGGTCGGGAGGGCCTCAGTTCTTC. It translates to CASSVGSGGPQFF.